This T cell receptor (beta chain) was sequenced during a study of long-term antiretroviral therapy in people with HIV. General study findings and limits: Relative to control repertoires, HIV repertoires exhibited narrower CDR3 length ranges. Transplant donor controls retained higher diversity, though diversity increased after ART. Pre-ART-expanded clones dominated the repertoire at all time points.

V was pared by 4 bases and J by 2 bases, with 9 bases of the junction left unmatched. This CDR3 comprises 18 residues. Germline lookup yields CDR1 MGHRA and CDR2 YSYEKL. An immunoSEQ assay, version v3.0, was performed at survey level. Sequencing efforts were directed toward roughly 40,000-55,000 T-cell genomes per sample. Using immunoSEQ multiplex PCR, the repertoire was profiled, and TCRdb retains in-frame clones only, with some absent. The sample carries 20,000 to 25,000 clones, over 75% recorded once. A word on this clone: Its antigen remains unknown.

V gene TRBV4-1 combines with J gene TRBJ2-6; 9 nucleotides line up with TRBD1. The sample in question was unsorted PBMCs, obtained 0.6 years after starting antiretroviral therapy. This receptor was taken from a man aged 55 to 70 with HIV. The CDR3 is CASSPRDRVIPGANVLTF. The CDR3 DNA is TGCGCCAGCAGCCCCCGGGACAGGGTTATCCCTGGGGCCAACGTCCTGACTTTC.